This T cell receptor beta chain was sequenced in a study of blood T cell repertoires in COVID-19. On the study more broadly: The samples span acute and convalescent COVID-19 from the United States, Italy and Spain. PBMCs, B-cell-depleted T cells, or T cells were the source of the cDNA or gDNA that made up the material.

The sample holds one count of this clone. The length of the CDR3 is 14 residues. From germline, CDR1 is MDHEN and CDR2 SYDVKM. V was trimmed by 3 bases and J by 5 bases, leaving 8 bases between them. The method was immunoSEQ multiplex PCR; TCRdb's version includes in-frame clones alone and lacks a portion of them. The profile shows under 300,000 clones, around 80% of them singletons. Source material: peripheral blood. This clonotype was sampled from a woman younger than 35 with acute or convalescent COVID-19. The chain uses TRBV28 and TRBJ1-6, with D possibly TRBD1 on 6 matching bases. This chain's CDR3 is CASSLRTDNSPLHF. The CDR3 coding sequence is TGTGCCAGCAGTTTGAGGACAGATAATTCACCCCTCCACTTT.